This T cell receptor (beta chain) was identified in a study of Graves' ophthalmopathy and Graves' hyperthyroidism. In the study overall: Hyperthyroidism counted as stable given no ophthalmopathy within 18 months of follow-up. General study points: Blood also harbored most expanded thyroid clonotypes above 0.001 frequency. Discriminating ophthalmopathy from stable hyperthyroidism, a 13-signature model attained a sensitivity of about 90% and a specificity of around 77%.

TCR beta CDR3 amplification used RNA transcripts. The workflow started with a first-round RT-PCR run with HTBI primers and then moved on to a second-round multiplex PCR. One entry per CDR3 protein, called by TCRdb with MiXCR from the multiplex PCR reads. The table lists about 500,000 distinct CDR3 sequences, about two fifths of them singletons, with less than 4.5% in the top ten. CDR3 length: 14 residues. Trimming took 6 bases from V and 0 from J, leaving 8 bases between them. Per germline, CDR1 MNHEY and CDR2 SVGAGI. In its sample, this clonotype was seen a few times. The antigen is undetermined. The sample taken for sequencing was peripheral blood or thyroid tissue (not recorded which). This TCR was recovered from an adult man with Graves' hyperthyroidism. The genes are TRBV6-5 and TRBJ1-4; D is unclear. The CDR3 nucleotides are TGTGCCAGCAGACAATATGCAACTAATGAAAAACTGTTTTTT. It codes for CASRQYATNEKLFF.